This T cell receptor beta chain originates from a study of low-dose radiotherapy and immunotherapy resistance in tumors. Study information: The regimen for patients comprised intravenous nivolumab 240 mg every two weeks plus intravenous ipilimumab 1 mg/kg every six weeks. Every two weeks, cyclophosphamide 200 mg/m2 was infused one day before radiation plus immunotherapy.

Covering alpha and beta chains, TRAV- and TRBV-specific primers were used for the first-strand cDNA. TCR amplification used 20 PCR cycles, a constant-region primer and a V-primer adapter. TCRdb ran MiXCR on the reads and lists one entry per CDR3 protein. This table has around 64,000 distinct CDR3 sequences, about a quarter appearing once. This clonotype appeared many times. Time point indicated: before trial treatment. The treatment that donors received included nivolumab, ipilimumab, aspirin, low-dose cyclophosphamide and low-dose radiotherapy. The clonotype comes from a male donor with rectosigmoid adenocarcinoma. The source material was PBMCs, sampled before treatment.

CDR3 DNA sequence: TGTGCCAGCAGTATAGCGGGGGGGTCCTACGAGCAGTACTTC. It encodes CASSIAGGSYEQYF. The genes are TRBV28 and TRBJ2-7; 11 nucleotides align to TRBD2. The CDR3 length is 14 residues. The V and J ends lost 5 bases and 1 base, in that order; junction bases with no gene match: 1. From germline, CDR1 is MDHEN and CDR2 SYDVKM.